Each of the 5 T cell receptor beta chains below was sequenced from the same sample in a study of identical twins. TCRdb reanalysed the 5' RACE reads using MiXCR and keeps one entry per CDR3 protein. The table includes roughly 700,000 distinct CDR3 sequences, over 8.5% detected once. This sample also belongs to another study, concerning yellow fever vaccine responses in identical twins.

The sequencing input was PBMCs. These receptors all stem from a woman younger than 35 in good health.

The chain joins TRBV12-3 or TRBV12-4 to TRBJ2-4; D is uncertain. This CDR3 has 14 residues. Trimming removed 5 bases at V and 0 bases at J, with 8 bases between. The CDR3 region has the DNA TGTGCCAGCAGTCAACAGATAGCCAAAAACATTCAGTACTTC. It specifies CASSQQIAKNIQYF.

This clonotype was seen a handful of times. The J gene is TRBJ2-7, the V gene TRBV29-1; 7 nucleotides agree with TRBD1. Trimming at V came to 1 base and at J to 3 bases, leaving 9 bases not matched to a gene. The CDR3 spans 15 residues. Germline V gene lookup returns CDR1 SQVTM and CDR2 ANQGSEA. This CDR3 is CSVEGHTRTGYEQYF. Written as DNA, the CDR3 is TGCAGCGTTGAAGGCCATACACGGACAGGCTACGAGCAGTACTTC.

The chain recombines TRBV20-1 with TRBJ2-2; D is possibly TRBD1 (6 bases). This CDR3 spans 16 amino acids. The V end lost 0 bases, the J end lost 3 bases, and 14 bases lay between the germline ends. The germline CDR1 and CDR2 sequences are DFQATT and SNEGSKA (reference sequence). The CDR3 here is CSARDLWGLDTGELFF. The DNA for the CDR3 is TGCAGTGCTAGAGATCTATGGGGGCTGGACACCGGGGAGCTGTTTTTT.

The chain has TRBV9 and TRBJ2-1; D call uncertain. The ends were cut back, 4 bases at V and 1 base at J, with 15 bases in the middle. CDR1 is SGDLS and CDR2 is YYNGEE in the germline V gene. CDR3 size: 16 residues. As DNA, the CDR3 is TGTGCCAGCAGCCCTTTTTTGCCTAGATCCTACAATGAGCAGTTCTTC. Translation: CASSPFLPRSYNEQFF. Looking up the rest from reference TRBV9 and TRBJ2-1 gives the full variable domain: DSGVTQTPKHLITATGQRVTLRCSPRSGDLSVYWYQQSLDQGLQFLIQYYNGEERAKGNILERFSAQQFPDLHSELNLSSLELGDSALYFCASSPFLPRSYNEQFFGPGTRLTVL.

This clonotype showed up just a few times. This rearrangement joins TRBV28 to TRBJ2-7; D is possibly TRBD1 (7 bases). The CDR3 has 14 residues. Deletions cut 9 bases from V and 4 bases from J, with 19 bases between. Per germline, CDR1 MDHEN and CDR2 SYDVKM. For the CDR3, the DNA is TGTGCCAGTTTGCCCCAGGCAGGGGGGTACGAGCAGTACTTC. Its protein is CASLPQAGGYEQYF.